This TCR beta chain was recorded in a study of human T cells and chemical hapten exposure. Study-wide results and caveats: Controls formed significantly fewer large CDR3 similarity clusters than expanded TCRs did.

On this clonotype itself: Its antigen is still unknown.

Trimming stripped 3 bases from V and 0 bases from J, with 11 bases between. Germline CDR1 reads KGHSH; CDR2 reads LQKENI. The CDR3 totals 15 residues. Time point meaning: patch test 2, 6 weeks after DPC sensitization. Treatment indicated: therapeutic diphenylcyclopropenone sensitization with weekly scalp DPC. The template was total RNA from unfractionated whole blood. TCRdb re-derived calls from the RACE reads in MiXCR, one entry per CDR3 protein. The sample carries tens of thousands of distinct CDR3 sequences, over 8.5% recorded once. The clonotype originates from a young man with alopecia areata. Some clones in this sample may be carry-over from other donors' samples. V is TRBV18 and J is TRBJ1-1; D is uncertain. Specimen: whole blood, collected in connection with sensitization to the hapten diphenylcyclopropenone (DPC). CDR3 amino acids: CASSPVGAMNTEAFF. The CDR3 DNA follows: TGTGCCAGCTCACCGGTCGGAGCGATGAACACTGAAGCTTTCTTT.